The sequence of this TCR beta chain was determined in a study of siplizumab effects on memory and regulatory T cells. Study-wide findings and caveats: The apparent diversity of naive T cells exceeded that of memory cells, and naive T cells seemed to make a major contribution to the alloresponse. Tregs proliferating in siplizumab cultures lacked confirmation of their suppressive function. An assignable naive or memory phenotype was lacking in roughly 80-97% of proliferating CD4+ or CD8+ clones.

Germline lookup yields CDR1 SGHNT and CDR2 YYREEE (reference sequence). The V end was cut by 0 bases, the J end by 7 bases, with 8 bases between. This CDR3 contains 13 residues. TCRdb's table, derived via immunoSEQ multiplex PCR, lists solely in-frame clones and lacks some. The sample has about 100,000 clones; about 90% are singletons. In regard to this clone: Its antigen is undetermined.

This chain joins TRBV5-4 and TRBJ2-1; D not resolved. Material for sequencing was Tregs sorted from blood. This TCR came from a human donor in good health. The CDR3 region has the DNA TGTGCCAGCAGCTTGGGGCTGGAGAATGAGCAGTTCTTC. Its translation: CASSLGLENEQFF.